Sequencing of this TCR beta chain was carried out in a study of OX40 agonist ivuxolimab in advanced cancers. The overall study: Given to patients was ivuxolimab, an agonistic anti-OX40 (CD134) antibody.

Findings of the study overall: Some patients without response likewise showed low normalized clonal expansion. Average numbers of expanded clones were greater in CD8+ T cells than in CD4+.

Trimming took off 5 bases at V and 5 bases at J, with 9 bases between the two ends. Germline V CDR1 and CDR2: LNHNV, YYDKDF (reference sequence). The CDR3 runs to 12 residues. The data were produced by immunoSEQ multiplex PCR, yet TCRdb's version contains in-frame clones alone and is incomplete. The sample consists of tens of thousands of clones, about 80% of them appearing once. For this clone: Its antigen is not known.

V usage is TRBV15 and J usage is TRBJ1-2; D gene uncertain. Sample: CD4+ or CD8+ T cells sorted from blood, taken in a trial of the OX40 agonist ivuxolimab. This clonotype was sampled from an adult with an advanced solid tumor such as melanoma, head and neck, liver or kidney cancer. This chain's CDR3 is CATSEGSYGYTF. The CDR3 DNA reads as TGTGCCACCAGCGAAGGTTCGTATGGCTACACCTTC.